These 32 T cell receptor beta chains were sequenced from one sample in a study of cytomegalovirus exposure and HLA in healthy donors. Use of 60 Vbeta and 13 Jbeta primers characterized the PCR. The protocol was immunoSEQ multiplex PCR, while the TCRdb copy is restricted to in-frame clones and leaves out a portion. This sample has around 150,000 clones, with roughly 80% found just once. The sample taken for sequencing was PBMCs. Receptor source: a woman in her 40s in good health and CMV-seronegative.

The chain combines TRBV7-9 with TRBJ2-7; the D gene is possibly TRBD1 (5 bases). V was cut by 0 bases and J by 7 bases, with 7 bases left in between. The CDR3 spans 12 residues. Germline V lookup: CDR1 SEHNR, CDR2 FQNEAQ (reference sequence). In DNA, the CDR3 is TGTGCCAGCAGCTTAGCGGGGCGGGAGCAGTACTTC. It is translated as CASSLAGREQYF.

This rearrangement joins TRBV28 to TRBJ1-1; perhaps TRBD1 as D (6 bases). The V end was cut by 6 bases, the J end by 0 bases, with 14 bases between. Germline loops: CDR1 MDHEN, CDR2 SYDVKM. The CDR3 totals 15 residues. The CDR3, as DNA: TGTGCCAGCAGGGCCCCAGGGGTAGTGAACACTGAAGCTTTCTTT. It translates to CASRAPGVVNTEAFF. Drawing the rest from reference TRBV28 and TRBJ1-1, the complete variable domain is DVKVTQSSRYLVKRTGEKVFLECVQDMDHENMFWYRQDPGLGLRLIYFSYDVKMKEKGDIPEGYSVSREKKERFSLILESASTNQTSMYLCASRAPGVVNTEAFFGQGTRLTVV.

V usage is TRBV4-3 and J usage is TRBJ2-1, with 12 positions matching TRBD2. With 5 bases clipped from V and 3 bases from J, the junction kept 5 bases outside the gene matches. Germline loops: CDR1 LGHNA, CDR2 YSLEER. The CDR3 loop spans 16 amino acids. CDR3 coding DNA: TGCGCCAGCAGCTCGCGACTAGCGGGAGACTACAATGAGCAGTTCTTC. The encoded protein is CASSSRLAGDYNEQFF.

The CDR3 nucleotides are TGTGCCAGCAGCTTATGGCTAGCGGAAAACACCGGGGAGCTGTTTTTT. It encodes CASSLWLAENTGELFF. The chain uses TRBV7-3 and TRBJ2-2, with 7 bases lining up with TRBD2. This CDR3 comprises 16 residues. CDR1 is SGHTA, CDR2 FQGTGA, per germline. V lost 2 bases to trimming and J lost 2 bases; unmatched junction nucleotides: 5.

CDR3 loop: CATRGLAGAFSEQYF. CDR3 DNA sequence: TGTGCCACCAGAGGACTAGCGGGAGCCTTTAGCGAGCAGTACTTC. This chain connects TRBV6-5 to TRBJ2-7; TRBD2 agrees at 13 bases. Germline V gene sequence: CDR1 MNHEY, CDR2 SVGAGI. CDR3 length: 15 residues. The J segment lost 6 bases and the V segment lost 10 bases, leaving 12 bases of the junction unmatched.

The CDR3 spells CASSLKRLAVGNEQFF. The CDR3 coding sequence is TGTGCCAGCAGCTTAAAGCGACTAGCGGTAGGCAATGAGCAGTTCTTC. The V and J genes are TRBV7-2 and TRBJ2-1; 9 bases line up with TRBD2. The germline gives CDR1 SGHTA, CDR2 FQGNSA. The V segment lost 2 bases and the J segment 6 bases; nucleotides outside the gene matches: 8. This CDR3 has 16 residues.

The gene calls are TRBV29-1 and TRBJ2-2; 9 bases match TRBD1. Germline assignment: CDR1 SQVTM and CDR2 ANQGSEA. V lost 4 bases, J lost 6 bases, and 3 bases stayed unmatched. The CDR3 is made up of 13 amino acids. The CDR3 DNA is TGCAGCGTTGTGAGGGACAGGGCCGGGGAGCTGTTTTTT. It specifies CSVVRDRAGELFF.

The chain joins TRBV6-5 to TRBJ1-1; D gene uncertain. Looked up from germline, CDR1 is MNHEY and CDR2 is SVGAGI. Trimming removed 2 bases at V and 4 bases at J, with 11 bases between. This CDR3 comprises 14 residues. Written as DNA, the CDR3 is TGTGCCAGCAGTTACGCCCCGGGTTCCACTGAAGCTTTCTTT. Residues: CASSYAPGSTEAFF.

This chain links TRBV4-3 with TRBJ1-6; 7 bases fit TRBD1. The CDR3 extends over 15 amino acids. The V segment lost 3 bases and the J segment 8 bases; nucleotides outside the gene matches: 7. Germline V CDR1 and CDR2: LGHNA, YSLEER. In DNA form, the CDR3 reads TGCGCCAGCAGCCACTGGACAGGAGTAGATTCACCCCTCCACTTT. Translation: CASSHWTGVDSPLHF.

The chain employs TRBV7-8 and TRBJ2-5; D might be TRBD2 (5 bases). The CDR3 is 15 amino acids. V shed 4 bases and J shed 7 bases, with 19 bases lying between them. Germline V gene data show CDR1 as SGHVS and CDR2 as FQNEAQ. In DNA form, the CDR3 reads TGTGCCAGCAGCTCCGGCGGGCTGGACTCGGCGACCCAGTACTTC. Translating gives CASSSGGLDSATQYF.

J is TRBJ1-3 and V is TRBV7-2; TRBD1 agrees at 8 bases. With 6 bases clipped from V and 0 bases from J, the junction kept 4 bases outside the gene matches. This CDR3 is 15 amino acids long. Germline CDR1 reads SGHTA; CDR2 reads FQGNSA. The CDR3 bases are TGTGCCAGCAGGCACACAGGGGGCTCTGGAAACACCATATATTTT. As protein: CASRHTGGSGNTIYF.

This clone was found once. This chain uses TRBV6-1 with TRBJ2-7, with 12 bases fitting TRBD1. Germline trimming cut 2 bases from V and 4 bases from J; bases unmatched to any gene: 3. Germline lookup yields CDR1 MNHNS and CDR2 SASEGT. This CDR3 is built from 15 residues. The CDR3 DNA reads TGTGCCAGCAGTGAACCGGGACAGGGGGCTTACGAGCAGTACTTC. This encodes CASSEPGQGAYEQYF.

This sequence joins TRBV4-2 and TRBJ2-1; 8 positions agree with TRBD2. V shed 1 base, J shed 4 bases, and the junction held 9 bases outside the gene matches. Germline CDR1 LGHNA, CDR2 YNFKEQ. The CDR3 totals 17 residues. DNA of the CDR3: TGTGCCAGCAGCCAAGCCGAACTAGCGGCTACGTACAATGAGCAGTTCTTC. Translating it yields CASSQAELAATYNEQFF.

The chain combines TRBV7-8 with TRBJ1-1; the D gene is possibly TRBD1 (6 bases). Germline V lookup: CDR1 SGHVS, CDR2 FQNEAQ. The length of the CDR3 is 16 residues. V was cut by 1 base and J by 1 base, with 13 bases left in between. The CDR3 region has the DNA TGTGCCAGCAGCTTAGAGCAGGGGACCGAGAACACTGAAGCTTTCTTT. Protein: CASSLEQGTENTEAFF.

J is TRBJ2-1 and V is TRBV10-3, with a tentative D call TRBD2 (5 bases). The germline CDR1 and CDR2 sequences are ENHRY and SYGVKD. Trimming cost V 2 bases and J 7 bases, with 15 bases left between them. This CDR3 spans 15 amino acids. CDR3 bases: TGTGCCATCAGTGAGAGCGGCTCACACTTTAATGAGCAGTTCTTC. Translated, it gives CAISESGSHFNEQFF.

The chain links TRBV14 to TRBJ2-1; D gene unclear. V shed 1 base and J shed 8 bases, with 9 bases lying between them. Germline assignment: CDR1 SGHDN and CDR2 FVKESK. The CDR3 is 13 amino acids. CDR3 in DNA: TGTGCCAGCAGCCAAGCCCCCAGGTATGAGCAGTTCTTC. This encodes CASSQAPRYEQFF.

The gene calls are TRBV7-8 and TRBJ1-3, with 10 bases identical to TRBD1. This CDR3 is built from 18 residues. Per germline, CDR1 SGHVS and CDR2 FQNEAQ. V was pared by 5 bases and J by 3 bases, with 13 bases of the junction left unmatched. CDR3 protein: CASSLRDRGRNVGNTIYF. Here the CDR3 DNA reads TGTGCCAGCAGCCTCCGGGACAGGGGAAGGAACGTTGGAAACACCATATATTTT.

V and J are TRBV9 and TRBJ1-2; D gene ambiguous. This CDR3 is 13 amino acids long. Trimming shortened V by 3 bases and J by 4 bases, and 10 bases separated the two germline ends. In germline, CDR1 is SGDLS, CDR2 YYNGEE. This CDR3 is CASSGRVLYGYTF. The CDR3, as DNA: TGTGCCAGCAGCGGCCGGGTCCTCTATGGCTACACCTTC.

The CDR3 reads CASRVGAAPSYEQYF. CDR3 DNA sequence: TGTGCCAGTCGGGTTGGAGCGGCTCCTTCCTACGAGCAGTACTTC. V is TRBV19 and J is TRBJ2-7, with D possibly matching TRBD2 (5 bases). CDR1 LNHDA and CDR2 SQIVND come from the germline V gene (reference sequence). This CDR3 spans 15 amino acids. The V end was cut by 8 bases, the J end by 1 base, with 18 bases between.

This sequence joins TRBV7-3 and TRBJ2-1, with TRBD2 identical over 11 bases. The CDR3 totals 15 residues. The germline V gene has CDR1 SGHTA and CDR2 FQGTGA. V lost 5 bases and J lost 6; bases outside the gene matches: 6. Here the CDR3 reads CASSRSGGVRNEQFF. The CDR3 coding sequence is TGTGCCAGCAGCCGTAGCGGGGGGGTTCGCAATGAGCAGTTCTTC.

The CDR3 DNA reads TGTGCCAGCAGCCCCCGTTACAGGGGAGACACCATATATTTT. Translated, it gives CASSPRYRGDTIYF. The chain is built from TRBV9 and TRBJ1-3; TRBD1 aligns across 7 bases. The trim removed 4 bases at V and 8 bases at J, leaving 9 bases unmatched. Germline-derived CDR1 and CDR2 are SGDLS and YYNGEE. The CDR3 covers 14 residues. Filled out from reference TRBV9 and TRBJ1-3, the complete variable domain reads DSGVTQTPKHLITATGQRVTLRCSPRSGDLSVYWYQQSLDQGLQFLIQYYNGEERAKGNILERFSAQQFPDLHSELNLSSLELGDSALYFCASSPRYRGDTIYFGEGSWLTVV.

In DNA form, the CDR3 reads TGTGCCAGCAGTGAAATCCTGACTAGCGGGAGCCCGGCGGCACAAGAGACCCAGTACTTC. Amino acids: CASSEILTSGSPAAQETQYF. The gene calls are TRBV6-1 and TRBJ2-5, with 12 nucleotides matching TRBD2. This CDR3 contains 20 residues. CDR1 is MNHNS and CDR2 is SASEGT in the germline V gene. The ends lost 2 bases at V and 2 bases at J; junction bases unmatched: 15.

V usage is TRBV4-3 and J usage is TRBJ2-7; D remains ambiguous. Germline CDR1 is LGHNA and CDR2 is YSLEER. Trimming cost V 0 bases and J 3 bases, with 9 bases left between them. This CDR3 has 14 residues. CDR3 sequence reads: CASSQDRTSYEQYF. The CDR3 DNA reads TGCGCCAGCAGCCAAGATCGAACCAGCTACGAGCAGTACTTC.

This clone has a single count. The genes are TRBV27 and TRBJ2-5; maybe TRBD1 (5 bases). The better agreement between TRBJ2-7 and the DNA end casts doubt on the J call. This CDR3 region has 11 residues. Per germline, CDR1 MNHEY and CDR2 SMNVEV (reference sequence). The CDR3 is CASRTGGEQYF. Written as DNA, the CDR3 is TGTGCCAGTAGAACAGGTGGCGAGCAGTACTTC.

The CDR3 protein is CAIRAGTGITDTQYF. CDR3 nucleotide sequence: TGTGCCATCAGGGCCGGGACAGGGATAACAGATACGCAGTATTTT. J is TRBJ2-3 and V is TRBV10-3; TRBD1 agrees at 9 bases. This CDR3 is 15 amino acids long. CDR1 ENHRY and CDR2 SYGVKD come from the germline V gene. V lost 6 bases to trimming and J lost 3 bases; unmatched junction nucleotides: 7.

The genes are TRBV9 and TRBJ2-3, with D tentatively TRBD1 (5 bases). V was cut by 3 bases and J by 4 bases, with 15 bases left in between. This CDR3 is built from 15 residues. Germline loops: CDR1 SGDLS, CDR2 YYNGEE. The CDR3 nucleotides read TGTGCCAGCAGCGCATCAGGGTTAGGGCCAGATACGCAGTATTTT. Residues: CASSASGLGPDTQYF.

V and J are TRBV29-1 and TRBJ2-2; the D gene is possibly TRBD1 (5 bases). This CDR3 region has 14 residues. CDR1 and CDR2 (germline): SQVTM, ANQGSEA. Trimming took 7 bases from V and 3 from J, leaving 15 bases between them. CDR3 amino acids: CSASAWGDTGELFF. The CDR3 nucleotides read TGCAGCGCCTCCGCCTGGGGCGACACCGGGGAGCTGTTTTTT.

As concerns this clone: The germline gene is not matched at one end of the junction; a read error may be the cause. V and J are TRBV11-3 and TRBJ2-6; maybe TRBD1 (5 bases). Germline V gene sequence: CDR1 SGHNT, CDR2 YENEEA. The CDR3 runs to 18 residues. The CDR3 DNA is TGTGCCAGCAGCTTAGATTATTGGCACATTACTGGGGCCAACGGCCTGACTTTC. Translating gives CASSLDYWHITGANGLTF.

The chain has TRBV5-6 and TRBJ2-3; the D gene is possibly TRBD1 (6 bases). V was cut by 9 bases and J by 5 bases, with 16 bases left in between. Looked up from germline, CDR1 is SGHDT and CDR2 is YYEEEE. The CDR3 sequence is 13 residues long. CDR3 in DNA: TGTGCCACCAAGATACAGGGAGTAGATACGCAGTATTTT. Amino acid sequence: CATKIQGVDTQYF.

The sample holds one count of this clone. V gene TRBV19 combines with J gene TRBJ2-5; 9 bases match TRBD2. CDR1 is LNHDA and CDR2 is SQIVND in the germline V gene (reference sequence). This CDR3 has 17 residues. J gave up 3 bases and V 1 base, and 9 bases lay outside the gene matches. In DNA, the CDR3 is TGTGCCAGTAGTATAGGGGCTAGCGGGGCAGTCAAAGAGACCCAGTACTTC. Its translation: CASSIGASGAVKETQYF.

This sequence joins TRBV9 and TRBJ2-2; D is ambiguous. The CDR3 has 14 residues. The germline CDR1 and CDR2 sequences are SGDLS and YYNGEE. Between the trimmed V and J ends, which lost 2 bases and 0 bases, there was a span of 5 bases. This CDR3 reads CASSVRANTGELFF. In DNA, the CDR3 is TGTGCCAGCAGCGTCCGGGCGAACACCGGGGAGCTGTTTTTT. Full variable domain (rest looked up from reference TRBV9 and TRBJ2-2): DSGVTQTPKHLITATGQRVTLRCSPRSGDLSVYWYQQSLDQGLQFLIQYYNGEERAKGNILERFSAQQFPDLHSELNLSSLELGDSALYFCASSVRANTGELFFGEGSRLTVL.

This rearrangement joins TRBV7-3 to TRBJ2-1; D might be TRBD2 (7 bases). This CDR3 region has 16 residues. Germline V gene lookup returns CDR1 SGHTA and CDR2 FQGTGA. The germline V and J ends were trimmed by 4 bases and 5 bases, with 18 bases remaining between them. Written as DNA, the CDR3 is TGTGCCAGCAGCTCCCCCAAGACGGGGGGCCACAATGAGCAGTTCTTC. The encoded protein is CASSSPKTGGHNEQFF.